The 5 T cell receptor beta chains listed next were all sequenced from one sample in a study of cytomegalovirus exposure and HLA in healthy donors. Primers: 60 Vbeta forward and 13 Jbeta reverse. The data were produced by immunoSEQ multiplex PCR, yet TCRdb's version contains in-frame clones alone and is incomplete. This table has 100,000 to 150,000 clones, around 80% appearing once. Sequencing was performed on PBMCs. The source of these receptors is a female donor in good health and CMV-seronegative.

The chain has TRBV28 and TRBJ1-2, with 7 bases lining up with TRBD1. The V and J ends lost 2 bases and 7 bases, in that order; junction bases with no gene match: 4. The CDR3 extends over 13 amino acids. The germline CDR1 and CDR2 sequences are MDHEN and SYDVKM. The CDR3 nucleotides read TGTGCCAGCAGTTTAGAGGGGGCAGGTGGCTACACCTTC. It is translated as CASSLEGAGGYTF.

This chain joins TRBV2 and TRBJ1-3; D uncertain. Between the trimmed V and J ends, which lost 2 bases and 3 bases, there was a span of 14 bases. Germline CDR1 SNHLY, CDR2 FYNNEI. The CDR3 is 16 residues long. CDR3 protein: CASSEFEGTYGNTIYF. In DNA, the CDR3 is TGTGCCAGCAGTGAATTTGAGGGAACTTATGGAAACACCATATATTTT.

This chain joins TRBV19 and TRBJ2-7, with 7 bases matching TRBD1. With 5 bases clipped from V and 1 base from J, the junction kept 5 bases outside the gene matches. Germline V gene lookup returns CDR1 LNHDA and CDR2 SQIVND (reference sequence). This CDR3 is 14 amino acids long. CDR3 sequence reads: CASSDTGDSYEQYF. The CDR3 DNA reads as TGTGCCAGTAGTGATACAGGGGATTCCTACGAGCAGTACTTC.

The genes are TRBV14 and TRBJ2-5; D is perhaps TRBD1 (5 bases). Matching the DNA end better, TRBJ2-7 makes the J call doubtful. From germline, CDR1 is SGHDN and CDR2 FVKESK. The CDR3 spans 13 residues. The CDR3 loop is CASSPDNSYEQYF. CDR3 coding DNA: TGTGCCAGCAGCCCGGACAACTCCTACGAGCAGTACTTC.

The chain links TRBV9 to TRBJ2-7, with 8 nucleotides matching TRBD2. The CDR3 is made up of 14 amino acids. The J segment lost 4 bases and the V segment lost 0 bases, leaving 3 bases of the junction unmatched. Per the germline V gene, CDR1 is SGDLS and CDR2 is YYNGEE. The chain's CDR3 is CASSVDTSGYEQYF. The CDR3 DNA is TGTGCCAGCAGCGTAGACACTAGCGGTTACGAGCAGTACTTC. Supplemented by reference TRBV9 and TRBJ2-7, the full variable domain reads DSGVTQTPKHLITATGQRVTLRCSPRSGDLSVYWYQQSLDQGLQFLIQYYNGEERAKGNILERFSAQQFPDLHSELNLSSLELGDSALYFCASSVDTSGYEQYFGPGTRLTVT.